Listed below are T cell receptor beta chains from one sample, sequenced in a study of human T cells and chemical hapten exposure. TCRdb redid the calling of the RACE reads with MiXCR, one entry per CDR3 protein. The table includes roughly 200,000 distinct CDR3 sequences, roughly a quarter detected once. The specimen comprised whole blood, sampled in connection with sensitization to the hapten diphenylcyclopropenone (DPC). These receptors all come from a middle-aged woman with alopecia areata. Some clones in this sample may be carry-over from other donors' samples. CDR3s include the opening cysteine and the closing phenylalanine or tryptophan. The D gene is left open where the match is weak. Size values are once, few and many counts, or a class for expanded clones, and some rows have none.

V	D	J	size	CDR3	DNA
TRBV7-2	.	TRBJ1-5	few	CASSLRDLQPQHF	TGTGCCAGCAGCTTAAGGGACCTTCAGCCCCAGCATTTT
TRBV29-1	.	TRBJ2-2	.	CSVEGGRPGELFF	TGCAGCGTTGAAGGAGGGCGTCCCGGGGAGCTGTTTTTT
TRBV11-2	.	TRBJ2-2	.	CASSLAQYTGELFF	TGTGCCAGCAGCTTAGCACAATACACCGGGGAGCTGTTTTTT
TRBV28	.	TRBJ1-2	once	CASSLPPAGDSNYGFTF	TGTGCCAGCAGTTTACCTCCGGCGGGAGACAGTAACTATGGCTTCACCTTC
TRBV7-2	TRBD2	TRBJ2-1	few	CASSFWTSGSNEQFF	TGTGCCAGCAGCTTTTGGACTAGCGGTTCTAATGAGCAGTTCTTC
TRBV29-1	.	TRBJ1-2	.	CSVLVGQGQGYTF	TGCAGCGTTCTCGTTGGGCAGGGGCAGGGCTACACCTTC
TRBV5-4	TRBD2	TRBJ2-2	.	CASRLAGGAGELFF	TGTGCCAGCCGATTAGCGGGAGGCGCCGGGGAGCTGTTTTTT
TRBV2	.	TRBJ2-3	.	CASRLNEPDTQYF	TGTGCCAGCAGGCTGAACGAACCAGATACGCAGTATTTT
TRBV7-2	.	TRBJ2-7	few	CASSFFTSYEQYF	TGTGCCAGCAGCTTTTTCACCAGCTACGAGCAGTACTTC
TRBV20-1	.	TRBJ1-2	.	CSATVESYGYTF	TGCAGTGCCACGGTTGAAAGCTATGGCTACACCTTC
TRBV5-1	TRBD2	TRBJ2-5	.	CASSLDVAGGPETQYF	TGCGCCAGCAGCTTGGACGTAGCGGGAGGACCGGAGACCCAGTACTTC
TRBV6-2/TRBV6-3	.	TRBJ2-7	.	CASPVTPISYEQYF	TGTGCCAGCCCCGTGACACCAATCTCCTACGAGCAGTACTTC
TRBV27	TRBD2	TRBJ2-7	.	CASSPRSGRASVLYF	TGTGCCAGCAGTCCGAGGAGCGGGAGGGCCTCCGTGCTGTACTTC
TRBV11-2	TRBD2	TRBJ2-3	few	CASSLSWQAGASDTQYF	TGTGCCAGCAGCTTGAGTTGGCAGGCGGGAGCTTCAGATACGCAGTATTTT
TRBV6-5	TRBD2	TRBJ2-1	few	CASSGSGRALNEQFF	TGTGCCAGCAGTGGGAGCGGGAGGGCCCTCAATGAGCAGTTCTTC
TRBV27	.	TRBJ1-1	.	CASSLWRGSGTEAFF	TGTGCCAGCAGTTTATGGCGGGGGTCGGGGACTGAAGCTTTCTTT
TRBV24-1	.	TRBJ1-2	few	CATSTEHFNYGYTF	TGTGCCACCAGTACGGAACACTTTAACTATGGCTACACCTTC
TRBV4-1	.	TRBJ2-7	.	CASSQGRGASYEQYF	TGCGCCAGCAGCCAAGGGCGAGGGGCCTCCTACGAGCAGTACTTC
TRBV5-5	TRBD1	TRBJ2-7	few	CASSLAGTASYEQYF	TGTGCCAGCAGCTTGGCCGGGACAGCGTCCTACGAGCAGTACTTC
TRBV5-1	.	TRBJ2-1	.	CASSYGGVGEQFF	TGCGCCAGCAGCTACGGGGGAGTGGGTGAGCAGTTCTTC
TRBV27	.	TRBJ2-1	few	CASSLLAGSYNEQFF	TGTGCCAGCAGTCTCCTGGCGGGGTCCTACAATGAGCAGTTCTTC
TRBV29-1	.	TRBJ2-7	many	CSAVRGYEQYF	TGCAGCGCAGTACGGGGATACGAGCAGTACTTC
TRBV6-5	.	TRBJ1-2	.	CASSYDSTNYGYTF	TGTGCCAGCAGTTACGACAGCACTAACTATGGCTACACCTTC
TRBV6-1	TRBD1	TRBJ1-6	.	CASSRQGTNSPLHF	TGTGCCAGCAGTCGACAGGGAACCAATTCACCCCTCCACTTT
TRBV27	.	TRBJ2-1	.	CASSRVQGHYYNEQFF	TGTGCCAGCAGCCGAGTCCAGGGACATTACTACAATGAGCAGTTCTTC
TRBV7-2	.	TRBJ2-3	few	CASSLAEAGLGVTDTQYF	TGTGCCAGCAGCTTAGCCGAAGCCGGGCTAGGTGTGACAGATACGCAGTATTTT
TRBV6-5	.	TRBJ1-4	few	CASSYKGKLFF	TGTGCCAGCAGTTACAAGGGGAAACTGTTTTTT
TRBV29-1	.	TRBJ2-1	few	CSVDPSRGDEQFF	TGCAGCGTTGACCCTAGCCGAGGGGATGAGCAGTTCTTC
TRBV27	.	TRBJ1-2	few	CASSLKGGGGYGYTF	TGTGCCAGCAGTTTGAAGGGGGGAGGTGGCTATGGCTACACCTTC
TRBV2	.	TRBJ1-6	.	CASSRHGSTSPLHF	TGTGCCAGCAGTAGACACGGCTCGACATCACCCCTCCACTTT
TRBV7-9	TRBD1	TRBJ1-2	few	CASSSVGPGQGLGYTF	TGTGCCAGCAGCTCGGTGGGTCCTGGACAGGGACTTGGCTACACCTTC
TRBV29-1	TRBD2	TRBJ2-1	few	CSVKAGDEQFF	TGCAGCGTTAAAGCGGGAGATGAGCAGTTCTTC
TRBV28	TRBD2	TRBJ2-6	many	CASSPPGLAVSGANVLTF	TGTGCCAGCAGTCCACCGGGACTAGCTGTTTCTGGGGCCAACGTCCTGACTTTC
TRBV20-1	.	TRBJ2-5	few	CSAAERGRAFQETQYF	TGCAGTGCTGCTGAAAGGGGGAGGGCCTTTCAAGAGACCCAGTACTTC
TRBV7-2	TRBD1	TRBJ1-4	.	CASSLGTGGAGYEKLFF	TGTGCCAGCAGCTTAGGGACAGGGGGCGCGGGGTATGAAAAACTGTTTTTT
TRBV29-1	.	TRBJ2-7	many	CSVFSRGSGASAEQYF	TGCAGCGTTTTTAGTCGGGGATCGGGGGCCTCGGCCGAGCAGTACTTC
TRBV7-2	.	TRBJ2-5	.	CASSPRWVARGSETQYF	TGTGCCAGCAGCCCCCGTTGGGTTGCGAGGGGATCGGAGACCCAGTACTTC
TRBV12-3/TRBV12-4	TRBD1	TRBJ1-5	many	CASSSQGIGNQPQHF	TGTGCCAGCAGCTCACAGGGGATTGGCAATCAGCCCCAGCATTTT
TRBV29-1	.	TRBJ2-5	few	CSVDGGRETQYF	TGCAGCGTTGATGGGGGGCGAGAGACCCAGTACTTC
TRBV28	.	TRBJ2-2	few	CASITWTANTGELFF	TGTGCCAGCATTACTTGGACAGCGAACACCGGGGAGCTGTTTTTT
TRBV7-6	.	TRBJ2-1	.	CASGRGQYNEQFF	TGTGCCAGCGGACGAGGACAGTACAATGAGCAGTTCTTC
TRBV6-5	.	TRBJ1-3	few	CASNGPLGTIYF	TGTGCCAGCAATGGGCCGCTGGGGACCATATATTTT
TRBV5-1	TRBD2	TRBJ2-7	.	CASSYSLLIAGGFYEQYF	TGCGCCAGCAGCTACTCCCTCCTGATAGCGGGAGGATTCTACGAGCAGTACTTC
TRBV5-1	.	TRBJ2-7	.	CASSPRGTDSYEQYF	TGCGCCAGCAGTCCTCGGGGGACTGATTCCTACGAGCAGTACTTC
TRBV10-3	TRBD2	TRBJ2-7	few	CAISAPAGDEQYF	TGTGCCATCAGTGCCCCGGCGGGAGACGAGCAGTACTTC
TRBV5-1	.	TRBJ2-3	few	CASSLSPTTDTQYF	TGCGCCAGCAGCTTGTCTCCAACCACAGATACGCAGTATTTT